This TCR beta chain was sequenced for a study of blood T cells in healthy people across ages. A second PCR of about 7 to 11 cycles used a sample-barcoded 5' primer and a J-beta primer mix. From the 5' RACE reads, TCRdb called clonotypes with MiXCR, one entry per CDR3 protein. This sample has 1.5 million to 2 million distinct CDR3 sequences, with about 31% found just once. Healthy individuals of Caucasian origin from Russia, aged about 6 to 95, served as donors. The draw of peripheral blood yielded ten milliliters from each donor. The CDR3 spans 12 residues. Trimming took off 6 bases at V and 8 bases at J, with 10 bases between the two ends. The germline gives CDR1 MRHNA, CDR2 SNTAGT.

The V gene is TRBV6-4, the J gene TRBJ2-2; the D is unclear. The sequence derives from a woman aged 25 to 39 in good health. Material for sequencing was blood. CDR3 sequence (DNA): TGTGCCAGCAGGACCTTGGAGGGGGAGCTGTTTTTT. It translates to CASRTLEGELFF.